This T cell receptor beta chain is drawn from a study of T cells in Graves' hyperthyroidism and ophthalmopathy. Overall study results and limits: Ophthalmopathy, as predicted by the model, came a median around 6.7 months after the prediction.

There were TCR beta CDR3 regions amplified from RNA transcripts. First-round RT-PCR of the TCR CDR3 relied on the HTBI primer set. TCRdb analysed the multiplex PCR reads with MiXCR anew, one entry per CDR3 protein. In the table there are under 300,000 distinct CDR3 sequences, about an eighth of which are singletons. This clonotype was observed many times. Antigen unknown. The germline V and J ends were trimmed by 0 bases and 4 bases, with 10 bases remaining between them. The CDR3 spans 15 residues. The germline gives CDR1 SNHLY, CDR2 FYNNEI. The TCR was taken from a woman aged 25 to 39 with Graves' hyperthyroidism that later progressed to Graves' ophthalmopathy. The sample consisted of blood. The rearrangement links TRBV2 to TRBJ1-5, with a weak D call TRBD1 (5 bases). CDR3 sequence (DNA): TGTGCCAGCAGTGAAGCCCGGGGGGAGAATCAGCCCCAGCATTTT. As protein: CASSEARGENQPQHF. The entire variable domain, with the rest obtained from reference TRBV2 and TRBJ1-5, is as follows: EPEVTQTPSHQVTQMGQEVILRCVPISNHLYFYWYRQILGQKVEFLVSFYNNEISEKSEIFDDQFSVERPDGSNFTLKIRSTKLEDSAMYFCASSEARGENQPQHFGDGTRLSIL.